This is a list of T cell receptor beta chains from one sample in a study of cytomegalovirus exposure and HLA in healthy donors. Assay: immunoSEQ multiplex PCR; the TCRdb copy retains only in-frame clones and omits some. Of some 170,000 clones listed, roughly 82% are singletons. Sequencing used PBMCs. Receptors were obtained from a girl between 5 and 17 years old in good health and CMV-seropositive. The CDR3 runs from the conserved cysteine through the conserved F or W. The D gene is left open where the match is weak. Some rows mark clone size as missing; the rest say once, few, many or name a class of expanded clone.

size,D,J,V,CDR3,DNA
once,TRBD1,TRBJ2-2,TRBV7-9,CASSSSGTGVTGELFF,TGTGCCAGCAGTTCTTCCGGGACAGGGGTTACCGGGGAGCTGTTTTTT
.,TRBD1,TRBJ2-2,TRBV7-7,CASSFAGGTGELFF,TGTGCTAGCAGCTTTGCAGGGGGCACCGGGGAGCTGTTTTTT
medium-sized,.,TRBJ1-4,TRBV25-1,CASSESQGWGEKLFF,TGTGCCAGCAGTGAATCACAGGGATGGGGTGAAAAACTGTTTTTT
few,TRBD2,TRBJ2-7,TRBV2,CASSPRGGIYEQYF,TGTGCCAGCAGCCCTCGGGGGGGAATATACGAGCAGTACTTC
.,.,TRBJ1-5,TRBV29-1,CSVVAGSGNQPQHF,TGCAGCGTTGTTGCGGGGTCGGGCAATCAGCCCCAGCATTTT
.,TRBD1,TRBJ2-5,TRBV19,CASSTRQGQETQYF,TGTGCCAGTAGTACGAGACAGGGACAAGAGACCCAGTACTTC
.,TRBD1,TRBJ1-5,TRBV7-8,CASRPDRVNQPQHF,TGTGCCAGCAGGCCAGACAGGGTCAATCAGCCCCAGCATTTT
.,TRBD1,TRBJ1-1,TRBV23-1,CASRQGTNTEAFF,TGCGCCAGCAGACAGGGGACGAACACTGAAGCTTTCTTT
.,TRBD1,TRBJ2-7,TRBV15,CATSRGGQGAYEQYF,TGTGCCACCAGCAGAGGGGGACAGGGGGCCTACGAGCAGTACTTC
.,TRBD2,TRBJ2-1,TRBV10-3,CAISERTSGSYNEQFF,TGTGCCATCAGTGAGCGGACTAGCGGGTCCTACAATGAGCAGTTCTTC
.,.,TRBJ1-2,TRBV27,CASSPRVVNYGYTF,TGTGCCAGCAGTCCCCGTGTAGTCAACTATGGCTACACCTTC
.,.,TRBJ1-2,TRBV10-1,CASSQDRDPYGYTF,TGCGCCAGCTCCCAGGACAGAGACCCCTATGGCTACACCTTC
once,TRBD1,TRBJ1-4,TRBV2,CASSQTGVSNEKLFF,TGTGCCAGCAGCCAAACAGGGGTGTCTAATGAAAAACTGTTTTTT
.,.,TRBJ1-2,TRBV5-4,CASSVGSYGYTF,TGTGCCAGCAGCGTCGGGTCCTATGGCTACACCTTC
once,TRBD1,TRBJ1-1,TRBV9,CASSVGTGGFTEAFF,TGTGCCAGCAGCGTAGGGACAGGGGGCTTTACTGAAGCTTTCTTT
.,.,TRBJ2-6,TRBV21-1,CASTINQETGKHSGANVLTF,TGTGCCAGCACCATAAACCAAGAGACAGGGAAACACTCTGGGGCCAACGTCCTGACTTTC
.,TRBD1,TRBJ2-7,TRBV19,CASSIQGVSYEQYF,TGTGCCAGTAGTATCCAGGGGGTCTCCTACGAGCAGTACTTC
.,.,TRBJ1-3,TRBV2,CASGRIGNTIYF,TGTGCCTCCGGCAGGATTGGAAACACCATATATTTT
.,.,TRBJ1-1,TRBV5-1,CASSLAGGYTEAFF,TGCGCCAGCAGCTTGGCGGGGGGGTACACTGAAGCTTTCTTT
few,TRBD2,TRBJ2-5,TRBV5-4,CASTRGLAGGPGETQYF,TGTGCCAGCACCCGGGGACTAGCGGGGGGGCCGGGAGAGACCCAGTACTTC
.,.,TRBJ2-7,TRBV27,CASSSGRGAGVYEQYF,TGTGCCAGCAGTTCCGGCCGGGGGGCGGGAGTTTACGAGCAGTACTTC
.,.,TRBJ2-5,TRBV15,CATSREKREYQETQYF,TGTGCCACCAGCAGAGAGAAGCGCGAGTACCAAGAGACCCAGTACTTC
.,.,TRBJ2-7,TRBV10-3,CAITQGPLAYEQYF,TGTGCCATCACACAGGGACCTTTAGCCTACGAGCAGTACTTC
.,TRBD1,TRBJ2-7,TRBV28,CASSLPGQGAYEQYF,TGTGCCAGCAGTTTACCGGGACAGGGGGCCTACGAGCAGTACTTC
.,.,TRBJ1-3,TRBV27,CASSLSVWAASGNTIYF,TGTGCCAGCAGTTTGTCGGTGTGGGCAGCCTCTGGAAACACCATATATTTT
.,.,TRBJ1-2,TRBV21-1,CASSNAPARAPWYTF,TGTGCCAGCAGCAACGCCCCCGCCAGGGCCCCTTGGTACACCTTC
.,TRBD1,TRBJ1-2,TRBV5-1,CASSATGTANYGYTF,TGCGCCAGCAGCGCCACCGGGACAGCTAACTATGGCTACACCTTC
.,.,TRBJ1-5,TRBV6-5,CASSYGQGTQPQHF,TGTGCCAGCAGTTACGGGCAGGGGACTCAGCCCCAGCATTTT
.,TRBD2,TRBJ2-1,TRBV9,CASSVGGRDEQFF,TGTGCCAGCAGCGTAGGGGGGAGGGATGAGCAGTTCTTC